This entry is about one T cell receptor (beta chain). This entry comes from a study of blood T cell repertoires in COVID-19. Overall study context: COVID-19 samples collected from the United States, Italy and Spain covered acute and convalescent phases. T cells, B-cell-depleted T cells, or PBMCs provided the cDNA or gDNA that served as material.

The trim removed 0 bases at V and 7 bases at J, leaving 6 bases unmatched. Per the germline V gene, CDR1 is SGHDT and CDR2 is YYEEEE. The length of the CDR3 is 14 residues. Source study methods: Reference gene primers were amplified, and this amplification served to estimate nucleated cell counts. This table comes from immunoSEQ multiplex PCR, and its TCRdb copy is limited to in-frame clones, with some not included. Clonal size and the V and J genes are those of that table, whereas D and trimming came from the DNA. In the table there are roughly 250,000 clones, approximately 82% of which are singletons.

The sequence was collected from a man aged 35 to 55 with active or convalescent COVID-19. The chain uses TRBV5-6 and TRBJ1-2; the match to TRBD1 covers 7 bases. Sample: peripheral blood. Here the CDR3 reads CASSLGTGLGGYTF. CDR3 nucleotides: TGTGCCAGCAGCTTGGGGACAGGTCTGGGTGGCTACACCTTC.